This is a list of T cell receptor beta chains from one sample in a study of beta chain features in type 1 diabetes. Sequenced by immunoSEQ multiplex PCR; TCRdb stores in-frame clones only, minus some. The data show roughly 180,000 clones, 6.5% to 8.5% seen once. Material: central memory CD4+ T cells from blood. Receptors were obtained from a man younger than 30 with type 1 diabetes. The CDR3 runs from the conserved cysteine through the conserved F or W. Each record gives: V gene, J gene, D gene, CDR3 protein. A D gene is named only where the DNA matches it firmly.

TRBV29-1	TRBJ2-3	TRBD1	CSVDLGTGTDTQYF
TRBV30	TRBJ2-1	.	CAWGGLSYNEQFF
TRBV28	TRBJ2-5	TRBD1	CASSPSAGGETQYF
TRBV14	TRBJ1-2	.	CASSQGSRQARDYGYTF
TRBV5-6	TRBJ2-5	TRBD1	CASSFRQGAYQETQYF
TRBV15	TRBJ2-7	TRBD2	CATSRASGGGEQYF
TRBV7-9	TRBJ2-7	.	CASSLRGSYEQYF
TRBV27	TRBJ2-5	.	CASSFRGETQYF
TRBV6-6	TRBJ2-1	.	CASCIPPGNEQFF
TRBV2	TRBJ2-7	.	CASSVPAGSSYEQYF
TRBV11-2	TRBJ2-1	.	CASTLRESKSYNEQFF
TRBV29-1	TRBJ2-3	TRBD2	CSSGLAGGQDTQYF
TRBV27	TRBJ1-5	.	CASSVLGHDQPQHF
TRBV5-1	TRBJ2-1	TRBD1	CASSLQGVDNEQFF
TRBV28	TRBJ2-5	.	CASSPHGGPQETQYF
TRBV7-2	TRBJ2-5	TRBD2	CASSLASQGGLETQYF
TRBV5-1	TRBJ2-3	TRBD2	CASSLVLAGVTTDTQYF
TRBV11-2	TRBJ2-7	.	CASSTRQATAYEQYF
TRBV7-8	TRBJ2-7	.	CASSLAVTSYEQYF
TRBV11-2	TRBJ2-1	.	CASSHPTRPNEQFF
TRBV5-1	TRBJ2-3	.	CASSLYGTDTQYF
TRBV7-9	TRBJ2-3	TRBD1	CASSPSTGADTQYF
TRBV29-1	TRBJ1-1	.	CSASIRNSNTEAFF
TRBV10-3	TRBJ2-7	TRBD1	CAISRDRGHSYEQYF